This entry lists 3 T cell receptor beta chains sequenced from one sample in a study of T cells in Graves' hyperthyroidism and ophthalmopathy (dated by TCRdb to about 2019). Libraries were constructed by multiplex PCR. Data came from an Illumina HiSeq 2000. The TCR beta CDR3 regions were amplified from RNA transcripts. The TCR CDR3 was subjected to a first round of RT-PCR using the HTBI primer set and the Qiagen OneStep RT-PCR kit. The raw public reads went through TCRdb reprocessing: fastp at Q25, MiXCR clone calling, in-frame beta chains kept. Identical CDR3 proteins give one entry, which carries the most common genes and DNA. In all, the sample holds some 350,000 distinct CDR3 sequences, and about 18% of those were seen once. The ten largest clonotypes hold about 3.7% of the sample. What was sequenced was blood. The origin of the receptors is a woman aged 18-29 years with Graves' hyperthyroidism.

This clonotype has only a few counts. The V and J genes are TRBV6-1 and TRBJ2-7, with D perhaps matching TRBD2 (6 bases). The V gene lost 6 bases and the J gene lost 6 bases, with 21 bases spanning the gap. The CDR3 loop spans 15 amino acids. Germline V gene sequence: CDR1 MNHNS, CDR2 SASEGT. CDR3 DNA sequence: TGTGCCAGCAGGCCCCCCGAGCGGGCCTCAATCGAGCAGTACTTC. This translates into CASRPPERASIEQYF.

This chain joins TRBV7-3 and TRBJ2-7, with 8 bases lining up with TRBD2. The germline V gene encodes CDR1 SGHTA and CDR2 FQGTGA. The CDR3 runs to 14 residues. The J segment lost 2 bases and the V segment lost 8 bases, leaving 8 bases of the junction unmatched. CDR3 amino acids: CASLPTSGPYEQYF. The CDR3 DNA sequence: TGTGCCAGCCTTCCTACTAGCGGACCCTACGAGCAGTACTTC.

This clonotype was counted many times. The chain employs TRBV20-1 and TRBJ2-5, with TRBD2 identical over 10 bases. Trimming at V came to 3 bases and at J to 2 bases, leaving 6 bases not matched to a gene. CDR3 length: 15 amino acids. Looked up from germline, CDR1 is DFQATT and CDR2 is SNEGSKA (reference sequence). CDR3 nucleotide sequence: TGCAGTGCTAGGGACCCGGGACTAGCGCAAGAGACCCAGTACTTC. Its translation: CSARDPGLAQETQYF.